These 12 T cell receptor beta chains originate from one sample sequenced in a study of blood T cell repertoires in COVID-19. This table comes from immunoSEQ multiplex PCR, and its TCRdb copy is limited to in-frame clones, with some not included. The sample includes about 100,000 clones, around 87% of them seen just once. The sample comprised peripheral blood. These receptors were taken from a woman younger than 45 with acute or convalescent COVID-19.

The chain links TRBV5-1 to TRBJ1-6; no clear D. The germline V and J ends were trimmed by 0 bases and 3 bases, with 7 bases remaining between them. Germline V gene data show CDR1 as SGHRS and CDR2 as YFSETQ. There are 15 residues in the CDR3. The CDR3 loop is CASSLEAFYNSPLHF. CDR3 DNA: TGCGCCAGCAGCTTGGAAGCGTTCTATAATTCACCCCTCCACTTT.

V gene TRBV15 combines with J gene TRBJ2-2, with 9 bases lining up with TRBD2. Germline V gene data show CDR1 as LNHNV and CDR2 as YYDKDF (reference sequence). The V gene end was trimmed by 0 bases and the J gene end by 6 bases; junction bases not matched to a gene: 2. This CDR3 spans 15 amino acids. CDR3: CATSRDSGGPGELFF. CDR3 nucleotide sequence: TGTGCCACCAGCAGAGATAGCGGGGGCCCCGGGGAGCTGTTTTTT.

V gene TRBV29-1 combines with J gene TRBJ2-1, with D unclear. V lost 4 bases to trimming and J lost 10 bases, with 11 bases between them. Germline V gene data show CDR1 as SQVTM and CDR2 as ANQGSEA. The CDR3 sequence is 11 residues long. CDR3 protein: CSVAPPGEQFF. CDR3 DNA: TGCAGCGTTGCCCCCCCCGGGGAGCAGTTCTTC.

DNA for the CDR3: TGTGCCAGCAGTTATGGGGCTGTGCAGTACTTC. This encodes CASSYGAVQYF. V and J are TRBV27 and TRBJ2-7, with D tentatively TRBD1 (5 bases). Germline loops: CDR1 MNHEY, CDR2 SMNVEV (reference sequence). V was shortened by 4 bases and J by 9 bases, with 10 bases between the two germline ends. This CDR3 region has 11 residues.

The V gene is TRBV27, the J gene TRBJ1-2, with a weak D call TRBD1 (5 bases). Germline lookup yields CDR1 MNHEY and CDR2 SMNVEV (reference sequence). The CDR3 runs to 13 residues. V lost 3 bases and J 2 bases, leaving 7 bases between the germline ends. The CDR3 DNA is TGTGCCAGCAGTTTGGCAGGGAACTATGGCTACACCTTC. Protein product: CASSLAGNYGYTF.

This clone was detected once. The V call is TRBV11-3, the J call TRBJ2-2; 11 nucleotides agree with TRBD1. The CDR3 totals 17 residues. Germline V gene data show CDR1 as SGHNT and CDR2 as YENEEA. The V gene end was trimmed by 3 bases and the J gene end by 5 bases; junction bases not matched to a gene: 8. The CDR3 DNA follows: TGTGCCAGCAGCTTGAGGTCAGGACAGGGGGCTACCGGGGAGCTGTTTTTT. Translation: CASSLRSGQGATGELFF.

The chain recombines TRBV5-1 with TRBJ2-2; D is undetermined. The CDR3 is made up of 13 amino acids. CDR1 is SGHRS, CDR2 YFSETQ, per germline. V lost 1 base to trimming and J lost 6 bases, with 7 bases between them. CDR3 sequence: CASSLIQAGELFF. The DNA of the CDR3 is TGCGCCAGCAGCTTGATCCAGGCCGGGGAGCTGTTTTTT.

In its sample, this clone was seen once. This rearrangement joins TRBV6-5 to TRBJ1-2, with 9 positions matching TRBD1. The CDR3 spans 14 residues. After removal of 10 bases from V and 7 bases from J, the junction contained 13 bases not matched to a gene. Germline assignment: CDR1 MNHEY and CDR2 SVGAGI. CDR3 nucleotides: TGTGCCACCAGAAGGGCGGGACAGGGTTTTGGCTACACCTTC. It specifies CATRRAGQGFGYTF.

The chain couples TRBV7-9 to TRBJ1-6; TRBD1 aligns across 9 bases. This CDR3 is 16 amino acids long. Germline-derived CDR1 and CDR2 are SEHNR and FQNEAQ (reference sequence). With V trimmed by 2 bases and J by 5 bases, 4 bases remained unmatched. CDR3 protein: CASSLRDRGDNSPLHF. CDR3 bases: TGTGCCAGCAGCTTAAGAGACAGGGGGGATAATTCACCCCTCCACTTT. The whole variable domain, remainder taken from reference TRBV7-9 and TRBJ1-6, is DTGVSQNPRHKITKRGQNVTFRCDPISEHNRLYWYRQTLGQGPEFLTYFQNEAQLEKSRLLSDRFSAERPKGSFSTLEIQRTEQGDSAMYLCASSLRDRGDNSPLHFGNGTRLTVT.

The chain employs TRBV4-1 and TRBJ2-7; D unclear. This CDR3 contains 15 residues. V lost 0 bases and J lost 3, with 12 bases in between. Germline CDR1 MGHRA, CDR2 YSYEKL. CDR3: CASSQEVFSGYEQYF. DNA of the CDR3: TGCGCCAGCAGCCAAGAGGTCTTCTCCGGCTACGAGCAGTACTTC.

The chain uses TRBV3-1 (or the pseudogene TRBV3-2) and TRBJ2-1; TRBD2 aligns across 8 bases. Germline CDR1 and CDR2: LGHDT and YNNKEL (reference sequence). This CDR3 is built from 16 residues. J lost 3 bases, V lost 5 bases, and 9 bases had no gene match. DNA for the CDR3: TGTGCCAGCAGCACCCCCGGGGGGGGAGTCTACAATGAGCAGTTCTTC. This gives the protein CASSTPGGGVYNEQFF.

The rearrangement uses TRBV3-1 (or the pseudogene TRBV3-2) and TRBJ2-2; D may be TRBD1 (5 bases). The CDR3 consists of 17 residues. Germline V gives CDR1 LGHDT, CDR2 YNNKEL (reference sequence). V lost 2 bases and J lost 7, with 20 bases in between. CDR3 DNA sequence: TGTGCCAGCAGCCAACATAAAATTCTAGGGGAAAACGGGGAGCTGTTTTTT. Translating it yields CASSQHKILGENGELFF.